This TCR beta chain comes out of a study of technical replicates of blood from a handful of donors. CDR3 size: 13 residues. The V and J ends lost 0 bases and 7 bases respectively, with 12 bases between them. Germline V gene lookup returns CDR1 GTSNPN and CDR2 SVGIG (reference sequence). Measured with immunoSEQ multiplex PCR; TCRdb has only the in-frame clones, and not every one. The repertoire holds about 93,000 clones, with around 95% as singletons. Source material: T cells isolated from PBMCs. This chain links TRBV30 with TRBJ1-2, with D unresolved. This receptor was obtained from a human donor in good health. The CDR3 bases are TGTGCCTGGAGTGTATCTTTGGGAGTTGGCTACACCTTC. Amino acid sequence: CAWSVSLGVGYTF.